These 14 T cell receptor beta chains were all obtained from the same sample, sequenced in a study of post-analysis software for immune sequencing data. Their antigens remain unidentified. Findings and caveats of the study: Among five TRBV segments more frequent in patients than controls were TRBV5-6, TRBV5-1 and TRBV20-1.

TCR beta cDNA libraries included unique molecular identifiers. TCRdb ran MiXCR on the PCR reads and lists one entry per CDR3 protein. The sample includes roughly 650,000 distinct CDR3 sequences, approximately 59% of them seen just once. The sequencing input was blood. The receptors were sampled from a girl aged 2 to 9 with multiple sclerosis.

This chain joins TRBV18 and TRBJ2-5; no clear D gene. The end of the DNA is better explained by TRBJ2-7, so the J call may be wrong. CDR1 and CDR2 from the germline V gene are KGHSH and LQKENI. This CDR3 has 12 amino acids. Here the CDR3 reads CARWPTPYEQYF. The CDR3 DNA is TGTGCCAGGTGGCCAACACCCTACGAGCAGTACTTC.

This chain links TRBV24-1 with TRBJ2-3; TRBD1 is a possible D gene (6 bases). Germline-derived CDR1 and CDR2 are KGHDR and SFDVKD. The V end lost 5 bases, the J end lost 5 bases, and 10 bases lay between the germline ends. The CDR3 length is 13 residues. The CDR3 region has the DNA TGTGCCACCAGTGCTCAGGGGATAGATACGCAGTATTTT. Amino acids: CATSAQGIDTQYF.

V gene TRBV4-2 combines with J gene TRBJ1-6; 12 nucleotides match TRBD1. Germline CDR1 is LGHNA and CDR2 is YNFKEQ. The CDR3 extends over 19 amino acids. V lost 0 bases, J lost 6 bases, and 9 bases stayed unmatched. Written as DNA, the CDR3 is TGTGCCAGCAGCCAAGACGCCGGGACAGGGGGCGCGAGTAATTCACCCCTCCACTTT. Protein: CASSQDAGTGGASNSPLHF.

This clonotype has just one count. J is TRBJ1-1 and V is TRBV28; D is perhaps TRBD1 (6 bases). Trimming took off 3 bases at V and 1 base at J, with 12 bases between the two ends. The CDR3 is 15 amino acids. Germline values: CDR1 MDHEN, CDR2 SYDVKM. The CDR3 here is CASSFPRGQNTEAFF. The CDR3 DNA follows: TGTGCCAGCAGTTTCCCCAGGGGCCAGAACACTGAAGCTTTCTTT.

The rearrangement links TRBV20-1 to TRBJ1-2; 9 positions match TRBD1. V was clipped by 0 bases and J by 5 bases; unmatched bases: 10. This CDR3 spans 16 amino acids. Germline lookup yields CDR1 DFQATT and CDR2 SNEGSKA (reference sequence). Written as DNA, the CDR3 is TGCAGTGCTAGAGATTGGTCCGGACAGGGGCTGTATGGCTACACCTTC. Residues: CSARDWSGQGLYGYTF.

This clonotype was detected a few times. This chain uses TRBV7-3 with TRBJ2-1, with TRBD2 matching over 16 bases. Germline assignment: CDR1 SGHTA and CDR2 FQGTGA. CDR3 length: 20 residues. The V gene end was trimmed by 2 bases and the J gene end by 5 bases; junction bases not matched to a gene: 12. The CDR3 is CASSLPSGTSGRAPDNEQFF. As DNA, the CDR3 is TGTGCCAGCAGCTTACCCTCCGGGACTAGCGGGAGGGCCCCGGACAATGAGCAGTTCTTC. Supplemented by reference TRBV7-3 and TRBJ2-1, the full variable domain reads GAGVSQTPSNKVTEKGKYVELRCDPISGHTALYWYRQSLGQGPEFLIYFQGTGAADDSGLPNDRFFAVRPEGSVSTLKIQRTERGDSAVYLCASSLPSGTSGRAPDNEQFFGPGTRLTVL.

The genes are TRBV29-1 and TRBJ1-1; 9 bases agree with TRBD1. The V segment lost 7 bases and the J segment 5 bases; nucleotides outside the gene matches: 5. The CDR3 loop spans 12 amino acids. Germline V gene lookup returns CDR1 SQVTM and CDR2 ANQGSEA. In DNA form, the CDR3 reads TGCAGCGCGGGACAGGGTGAAACTGAAGCTTTCTTT. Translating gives CSAGQGETEAFF.

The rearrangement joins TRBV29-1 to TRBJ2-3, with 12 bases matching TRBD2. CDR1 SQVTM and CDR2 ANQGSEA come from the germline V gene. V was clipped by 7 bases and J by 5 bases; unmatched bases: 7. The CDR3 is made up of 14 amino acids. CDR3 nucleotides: TGCAGCGGCAGACTAGCGGGAGAGGAAGATACGCAGTATTTT. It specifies CSGRLAGEEDTQYF.

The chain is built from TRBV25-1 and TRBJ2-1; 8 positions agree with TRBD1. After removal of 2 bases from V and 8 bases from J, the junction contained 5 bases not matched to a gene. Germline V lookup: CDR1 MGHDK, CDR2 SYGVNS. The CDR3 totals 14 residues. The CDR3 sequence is CASSEGQGFDEQFF. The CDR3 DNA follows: TGTGCCAGCAGTGAAGGACAGGGATTTGATGAGCAGTTCTTC.

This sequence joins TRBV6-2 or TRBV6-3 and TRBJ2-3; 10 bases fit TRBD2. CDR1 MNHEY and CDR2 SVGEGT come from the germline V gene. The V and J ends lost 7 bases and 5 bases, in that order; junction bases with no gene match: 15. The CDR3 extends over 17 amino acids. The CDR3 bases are TGTGCCAGCAAATCTGTTCGGAGCGGGGGGGAGAGAGATACGCAGTATTTT. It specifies CASKSVRSGGERDTQYF.

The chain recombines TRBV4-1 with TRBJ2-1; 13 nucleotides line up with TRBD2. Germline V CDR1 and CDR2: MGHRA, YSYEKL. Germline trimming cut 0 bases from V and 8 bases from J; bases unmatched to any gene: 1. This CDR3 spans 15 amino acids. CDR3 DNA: TGCGCCAGCAGCCAAGAACTAGCGGGAGGGCATGAGCAGTTCTTC. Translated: CASSQELAGGHEQFF.

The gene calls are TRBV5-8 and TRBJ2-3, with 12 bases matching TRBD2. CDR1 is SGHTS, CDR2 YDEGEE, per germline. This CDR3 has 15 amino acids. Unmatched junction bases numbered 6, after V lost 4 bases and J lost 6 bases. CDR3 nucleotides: TGTGCCAGCAGCCTGACTAGCGGGGGAGGGGATACGCAGTATTTT. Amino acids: CASSLTSGGGDTQYF.

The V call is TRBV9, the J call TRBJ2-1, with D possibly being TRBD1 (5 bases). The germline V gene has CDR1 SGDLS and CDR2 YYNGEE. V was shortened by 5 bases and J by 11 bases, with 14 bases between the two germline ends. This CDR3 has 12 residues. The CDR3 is CASRGQSNQQFF. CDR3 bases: TGTGCCAGCAGGGGGCAAAGTAATCAGCAGTTCTTC.

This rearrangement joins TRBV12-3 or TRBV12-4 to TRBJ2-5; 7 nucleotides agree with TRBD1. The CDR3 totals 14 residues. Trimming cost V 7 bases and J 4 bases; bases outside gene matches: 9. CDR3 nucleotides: TGTGCCAGCACCCCGACAGGGTTGGTAGAGACCCAGTACTTC. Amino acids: CASTPTGLVETQYF.